The clone carrying this TCR beta chain has a handful of counts. This entry comes from a study of OX40 agonist ivuxolimab in advanced cancers. Study-wide context: Roughly two fifths of patients had received prior checkpoint inhibitor therapy.

Repertoires were generated with immunoSEQ multiplex PCR, while TCRdb's copy carries only in-frame clones and drops some. Of approximately 58,000 clones in the sample, approximately 78% were seen once. The germline V gene encodes CDR1 DFQATT and CDR2 SNEGSKA (reference sequence). V lost 6 bases to trimming and J lost 7 bases, with 12 bases between them. The CDR3 has 11 residues. The chain links TRBV20-1 to TRBJ1-1; D is unresolved. The sequence came from an adult with an advanced solid tumor such as melanoma, head and neck, liver or kidney cancer. This sample comprised CD4+ or CD8+ T cells sorted from blood, obtained in a trial of the OX40 agonist ivuxolimab. CDR3 coding DNA: TGCAGTGCACGGGCCGGAATTGAAGCTTTCTTT. Its translation is CSARAGIEAFF.